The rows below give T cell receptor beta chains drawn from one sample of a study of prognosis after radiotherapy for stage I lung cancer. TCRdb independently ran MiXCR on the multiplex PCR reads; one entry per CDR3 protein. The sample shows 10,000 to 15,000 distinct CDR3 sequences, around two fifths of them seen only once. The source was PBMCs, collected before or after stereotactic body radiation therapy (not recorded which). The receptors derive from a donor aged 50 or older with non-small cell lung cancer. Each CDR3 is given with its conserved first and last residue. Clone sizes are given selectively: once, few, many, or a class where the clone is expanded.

CASTADTRATGELFF | TRBJ2-2 | TRBV6-1 | -
CASSFVSGNEQYF | TRBJ2-7 | TRBV27 | -
CASSLDLETQYF | TRBJ2-5 | TRBV5-1 | many
CASSLRPDGGGNIQYF | TRBJ2-4 | TRBV5-1 | -
CASSLVAAEQFF | TRBJ2-1 | TRBV5-1 | many
CASGTNGETQYF | TRBJ2-5 | TRBV12-3/TRBV12-4 | -
CASSLGGNSPLHF | TRBJ1-6 | TRBV28 | medium-sized
CASSQGLNTGELFF | TRBJ2-2 | TRBV4-2 | -
CASSYFRLADYNEQFF | TRBJ2-1 | TRBV6-2/TRBV6-3 | many
CASKAGSAETQYF | TRBJ2-5 | TRBV2 | -
CASRQTSGKYNEQFF | TRBJ2-1 | TRBV12-3/TRBV12-4 | -
CASSQESGLGSPLHF | TRBJ1-6 | TRBV4-3 | -
CASSPGTGRADEQYF | TRBJ2-7 | TRBV5-1 | many
CASSPRSEGFTGELFF | TRBJ2-2 | TRBV4-3 | -
CASSLKGLAVSNTRELFF | TRBJ2-2 | TRBV7-3 | -
CASKVAAGGHYEQYF | TRBJ2-7 | TRBV6-1 | medium-sized
CASSYKAYSGTQYF | TRBJ2-5 | TRBV6-9 | many
CASSYSGTPNSPLHF | TRBJ1-6 | TRBV6-9 | -
CASSGTGSDNEQFF | TRBJ2-1 | TRBV2 | medium-sized
CASRSTGGGYYQQYF | TRBJ2-7 | TRBV6-1 | -
CASSSPRYREDETQYF | TRBJ2-5 | TRBV3-1 | many
CASSPLGTGGSGELFF | TRBJ2-2 | TRBV12-3/TRBV12-4 | -
CSAGQGGSPQHF | TRBJ1-5 | TRBV20-1 | many
CASSSSGRLSGELFF | TRBJ2-2 | TRBV6-2/TRBV6-3 | -
CAISESGGSNQPQHF | TRBJ1-5 | TRBV10-3 | -
CASSPLAGGRPDTQYF | TRBJ2-3 | TRBV4-1 | many
CASSLREQYF | TRBJ2-7 | TRBV28 | -
CASSLGWRGSYNEQFF | TRBJ2-1 | TRBV7-8 | many
CASSSPGLAGYDQYF | TRBJ2-7 | TRBV6-2/TRBV6-3 | -
CSASGGGHTEAFF | TRBJ1-1 | TRBV20-1 | few
CDSSIHQDGGKLFF | TRBJ1-4 | TRBV19 | few
CDSSLGWYEQYF | TRBJ2-7 | TRBV28 | -
CASRQTSGSGNTGELFF | TRBJ2-2 | TRBV5-1 | few
CASRPQMTSSYNEQFF | TRBJ2-1 | TRBV6-1 | many
CSAREGTSGIYEQYF | TRBJ2-7 | TRBV20-1 | once
CASSSTSGTPTGELFF | TRBJ2-2 | TRBV18 | many
CASIFLQGANEQFF | TRBJ2-1 | TRBV2 | many
CDSSLCAGGTEAFF | TRBJ1-1 | TRBV6-9 | -
CASSYRGGSTDTQYF | TRBJ2-3 | TRBV6-9 | -
CSVVGIDSTDTQYF | TRBJ2-3 | TRBV29-1 | -
CASSGNTIYF | TRBJ1-3 | TRBV28 | -
CASSFRPTDTQYF | TRBJ2-3 | TRBV12-3/TRBV12-4 | many
CASDGTVNTEAFF | TRBJ1-1 | TRBV2 | -